A selection of T cell receptor beta chains follows, all from one sample in a study of blood T cell repertoires in COVID-19. Data came from immunoSEQ multiplex PCR; TCRdb stores just in-frame clones and leaves some out. The data show about 250,000 clones, 70% to 75% seen once. The sequenced material came from peripheral blood. Source of these receptors: a woman aged 80 or older with acute or convalescent COVID-19. Both conserved end residues are part of each CDR3. Fields, in order: CDR3 DNA, CDR3 protein, V gene, D gene, clone size, J gene. D genes are given only for firm matches. A row's size may be missing; if present it is once, few, many or a size class.

CDR3 DNA: TGTGCCAGCAGTTACGATGGGGTGGGAGGTAATTCACCCCTCCACTTT
CDR3 protein: CASSYDGVGGNSPLHF
V gene: TRBV6-5
D gene: -
clone size: once
J gene: TRBJ1-6

CDR3 DNA: TGCGCCAGCAGCCAAAGTATAACCGGGGAGTATGGCTACACCTTC
CDR3 protein: CASSQSITGEYGYTF
V gene: TRBV4-1
D gene: -
clone size: -
J gene: TRBJ1-2

CDR3 DNA: TGTGCTAGTGGTTTGGGGACAGGGTTTTATGAGCAGTTCTTC
CDR3 protein: CASGLGTGFYEQFF
V gene: TRBV12-5
D gene: TRBD1
clone size: -
J gene: TRBJ2-1

CDR3 DNA: TGCGCCAGCAGTGAGTCGCCAGGGTACGAGCAGTACTTC
CDR3 protein: CASSESPGYEQYF
V gene: TRBV10-1
D gene: -
clone size: few
J gene: TRBJ2-7

CDR3 DNA: TGTGCCAGCAGCTTAGCCACTCCACAGGGAACTGAAGCTTTCTTT
CDR3 protein: CASSLATPQGTEAFF
V gene: TRBV7-9
D gene: -
clone size: -
J gene: TRBJ1-1

CDR3 DNA: TGTGCCAGCTCACCGGAGAGAGAGGGGGCTAATCAGCCCCAGCATTTT
CDR3 protein: CASSPEREGANQPQHF
V gene: TRBV18
D gene: TRBD1
clone size: -
J gene: TRBJ1-5

CDR3 DNA: TGTGCCAGCAGCCTGGACAGGGCCTACTACGAGCAGTACTTC
CDR3 protein: CASSLDRAYYEQYF
V gene: TRBV2
D gene: TRBD1
clone size: few
J gene: TRBJ2-7

CDR3 DNA: TGTGCCAGCAGCTTAGTCGGGGATCAGCCCCAGCATTTT
CDR3 protein: CASSLVGDQPQHF
V gene: TRBV7-8
D gene: -
clone size: few
J gene: TRBJ1-5

CDR3 DNA: TGTGCCAGTAGCCAAGACAGGGCCGGTGAAGCTTTCTTT
CDR3 protein: CASSQDRAGEAFF
V gene: TRBV19
D gene: TRBD1
clone size: -
J gene: TRBJ1-1

CDR3 DNA: TGCAGTGCTAGTCGGACACCAAACTATGGCTACACCTTC
CDR3 protein: CSASRTPNYGYTF
V gene: TRBV20-1
D gene: -
clone size: -
J gene: TRBJ1-2

CDR3 DNA: TGTGCCAGCAGCCCGTCAGGGTTTTTCTATGGCTACACCTTC
CDR3 protein: CASSPSGFFYGYTF
V gene: TRBV27
D gene: -
clone size: -
J gene: TRBJ1-2

CDR3 DNA: TGTGCCAGCAGTGCTAGACCGGGACAGGGGGCTTCACCCCTCCACTTT
CDR3 protein: CASSARPGQGASPLHF
V gene: TRBV6-1
D gene: TRBD1
clone size: -
J gene: TRBJ1-6

CDR3 DNA: TGTGCCAGCAGCTTAGATCGCCACATGAACACTGAAGCTTTCTTT
CDR3 protein: CASSLDRHMNTEAFF
V gene: TRBV13
D gene: -
clone size: -
J gene: TRBJ1-1

CDR3 DNA: TGTGCCAGTCGGGCTACAGGGCTGAACACCGGGGAGCTGTTTTTT
CDR3 protein: CASRATGLNTGELFF
V gene: TRBV19
D gene: -
clone size: -
J gene: TRBJ2-2

CDR3 DNA: TGTGCCAGTAGGACGGACAGGGCGAGGAACACCGGGGAGCTGTTTTTT
CDR3 protein: CASRTDRARNTGELFF
V gene: TRBV19
D gene: TRBD1
clone size: -
J gene: TRBJ2-2

CDR3 DNA: TGTGCCAGTAGCCTCTCCGGAGACAGGGGTCGGTCACCCCTCCACTTT
CDR3 protein: CASSLSGDRGRSPLHF
V gene: TRBV19
D gene: TRBD1
clone size: few
J gene: TRBJ1-6

CDR3 DNA: TGTGCCAGCAGCCACCTTGGACAGGGAAGTGAAAAACTGTTTTTT
CDR3 protein: CASSHLGQGSEKLFF
V gene: TRBV3-1/TRBV3-2
D gene: TRBD1
clone size: few
J gene: TRBJ1-4

CDR3 DNA: TGTGCCAGCAGTCAATTCACAGATACGCAGTATTTT
CDR3 protein: CASSQFTDTQYF
V gene: TRBV6-2/TRBV6-3
D gene: -
clone size: once
J gene: TRBJ2-3

CDR3 DNA: TGTGCCAGCAGTTACGGGCGGGGGGGCAGAGAGACCCAGTACTTC
CDR3 protein: CASSYGRGGRETQYF
V gene: TRBV6-6
D gene: TRBD2
clone size: -
J gene: TRBJ2-5

CDR3 DNA: TGCGCCAGCAGCTTGGGGGCCAATCAGCCCCAGCATTTT
CDR3 protein: CASSLGANQPQHF
V gene: TRBV5-1
D gene: -
clone size: -
J gene: TRBJ1-5

CDR3 DNA: TGTGCCAGTAGTGGAGGAAGCAATCAGCCCCAGCATTTT
CDR3 protein: CASSGGSNQPQHF
V gene: TRBV19
D gene: -
clone size: -
J gene: TRBJ1-5

CDR3 DNA: TGTGCCAGCAGTCCCACGACAGGGAGCGGGTTAGGTGGGAACTATGGCTACACCTTC
CDR3 protein: CASSPTTGSGLGGNYGYTF
V gene: TRBV6-6
D gene: TRBD1
clone size: -
J gene: TRBJ1-2

CDR3 DNA: TGTGCCAGCAGCCGGGACAGAACTAACTATGGCTACACCTTC
CDR3 protein: CASSRDRTNYGYTF
V gene: TRBV6-2/TRBV6-3
D gene: TRBD1
clone size: -
J gene: TRBJ1-2

CDR3 DNA: TGTGCCAGCAGTACAGGGGGCCCTAATGAGCAGTTCTTC
CDR3 protein: CASSTGGPNEQFF
V gene: TRBV2
D gene: TRBD1
clone size: -
J gene: TRBJ2-1

CDR3 DNA: TGCGCCAGCAGCCCACCGGGACTAGACAATGAGCAGTTCTTC
CDR3 protein: CASSPPGLDNEQFF
V gene: TRBV5-1
D gene: TRBD2
clone size: -
J gene: TRBJ2-1

CDR3 DNA: TGTGCCAGCAGCCATGGGACTCGGGGAGATGAGCAGTTCTTC
CDR3 protein: CASSHGTRGDEQFF
V gene: TRBV5-8
D gene: -
clone size: -
J gene: TRBJ2-1

CDR3 DNA: TGTGCCAGCAGCCAAAGGACTCCCACGGGGGAGCAGTACTTC
CDR3 protein: CASSQRTPTGEQYF
V gene: TRBV3-1/TRBV3-2
D gene: -
clone size: -
J gene: TRBJ2-7

CDR3 DNA: TGCGCCAGCAGTTCCAAAGATAGGGACAGGGCGTGGCAGCCCCAGCATTTT
CDR3 protein: CASSSKDRDRAWQPQHF
V gene: TRBV10-2
D gene: TRBD1
clone size: -
J gene: TRBJ1-5

CDR3 DNA: TGTGCTAGTGGGGGAACTAGCGGGAGGGCCATCGGGGAGCTGTTTTTT
CDR3 protein: CASGGTSGRAIGELFF
V gene: TRBV12-5
D gene: TRBD2
clone size: once
J gene: TRBJ2-2

CDR3 DNA: TGTGCCAGCAGCAAAGGAGAGGGACTAGCGGACCCAAGGGGCACAGATACGCAGTATTTT
CDR3 protein: CASSKGEGLADPRGTDTQYF
V gene: TRBV21-1
D gene: -
clone size: -
J gene: TRBJ2-3

CDR3 DNA: TGTGCCACCAGCAGAGATCGGTTTTCCGGGGATGAGCAGTACTTC
CDR3 protein: CATSRDRFSGDEQYF
V gene: TRBV15
D gene: -
clone size: -
J gene: TRBJ2-7

CDR3 DNA: TGTGCCAGCAGCACACTATATAATTCACCCCTCCACTTT
CDR3 protein: CASSTLYNSPLHF
V gene: TRBV7-2
D gene: -
clone size: -
J gene: TRBJ1-6

CDR3 DNA: TGTGCCAGCAGCTTTGGCCGAGTCGCAGGACACTTT
CDR3 protein: CASSFGRVAGHF
V gene: TRBV11-3
D gene: -
clone size: -
J gene: TRBJ1-6

CDR3 DNA: TGCAGTGCTAGTGAGAAACGACAGGGTGTCTATGGCTACACCTTC
CDR3 protein: CSASEKRQGVYGYTF
V gene: TRBV20-1
D gene: TRBD1
clone size: few
J gene: TRBJ1-2

CDR3 DNA: TGTGCCACCAGCAGAGCACCGGGACAGGGATATGGCTACACCTTC
CDR3 protein: CATSRAPGQGYGYTF
V gene: TRBV15
D gene: TRBD1
clone size: -
J gene: TRBJ1-2

CDR3 DNA: TGTGCCAGCAGCTTTGGGGACAGGGTACGGTACGGCACGTTCTTC
CDR3 protein: CASSFGDRVRYGTFF
V gene: TRBV5-6
D gene: TRBD1
clone size: -
J gene: TRBJ2-1

CDR3 DNA: TGCGCCAGCAGCTGGCAGGGTTCGAACACTGAAGCTTTCTTT
CDR3 protein: CASSWQGSNTEAFF
V gene: TRBV5-1
D gene: -
clone size: -
J gene: TRBJ1-1

CDR3 DNA: TGTGCCAGCAGCTCCCTAGGAGATACGCAGTATTTT
CDR3 protein: CASSSLGDTQYF
V gene: TRBV7-3
D gene: -
clone size: -
J gene: TRBJ2-3

CDR3 DNA: TGTGCCAGCTCACTACAAGGGACTAGCGGGAGGGGAACAGATACGCAGTATTTT
CDR3 protein: CASSLQGTSGRGTDTQYF
V gene: TRBV18
D gene: TRBD2
clone size: -
J gene: TRBJ2-3

CDR3 DNA: TGTGCCAGCACTCGACAGGGGTGGGTGGATGCTTTCTTT
CDR3 protein: CASTRQGWVDAFF
V gene: TRBV19
D gene: TRBD1
clone size: -
J gene: TRBJ1-1

CDR3 DNA: TGTGCCAGCAGTTCTCAGGGGAGCTACAATGAGCAGTTCTTC
CDR3 protein: CASSSQGSYNEQFF
V gene: TRBV2
D gene: -
clone size: -
J gene: TRBJ2-1

CDR3 DNA: TGTGCCAGCAGTTACAACTCGGGAGCTGAAGCTTTCTTT
CDR3 protein: CASSYNSGAEAFF
V gene: TRBV6-5
D gene: -
clone size: -
J gene: TRBJ1-1

CDR3 DNA: TGTGCCATCAGTGATCCCCTGCAGGGCCTCCCCTCCCTGCAGTACTTC
CDR3 protein: CAISDPLQGLPSLQYF
V gene: TRBV10-3
D gene: -
clone size: -
J gene: TRBJ2-7

CDR3 DNA: TGTGCCAGCTCACCACGGGGTTCAGGGAAATCCACTGAAGCTTTCTTT
CDR3 protein: CASSPRGSGKSTEAFF
V gene: TRBV18
D gene: -
clone size: -
J gene: TRBJ1-1

CDR3 DNA: TGTGCCAGCAGGGAAGACAGTAAGTCTGGCAATCAGCCCCAGCATTTT
CDR3 protein: CASREDSKSGNQPQHF
V gene: TRBV2
D gene: -
clone size: -
J gene: TRBJ1-5

CDR3 DNA: TGTGCCAGCAGTTACTCGGAGGGCAGGCGCAATCAGCCCCAGCATTTT
CDR3 protein: CASSYSEGRRNQPQHF
V gene: TRBV6-6
D gene: -
clone size: -
J gene: TRBJ1-5

CDR3 DNA: TGTGCCAGCACTGGGGGGAACTATGGCTACACCTTC
CDR3 protein: CASTGGNYGYTF
V gene: TRBV6-5
D gene: -
clone size: -
J gene: TRBJ1-2

CDR3 DNA: TGTGCCAGCAGCCAAGATATGACGGGAGGGTTTCGGGAGCAGTACTTC
CDR3 protein: CASSQDMTGGFREQYF
V gene: TRBV4-2
D gene: TRBD2
clone size: -
J gene: TRBJ2-7

CDR3 DNA: TGCGCCAGCAGCGTAGGACAGGGAGTCGATGGCTACACCTTC
CDR3 protein: CASSVGQGVDGYTF
V gene: TRBV10-1
D gene: TRBD1
clone size: -
J gene: TRBJ1-2

CDR3 DNA: TGTGCCACCAGCAGAGGGGGGCGTCAGATCAGCAATCAGCCCCAGCATTTT
CDR3 protein: CATSRGGRQISNQPQHF
V gene: TRBV15
D gene: -
clone size: -
J gene: TRBJ1-5

CDR3 DNA: TGTGCCAGCAGCCTGGACAGCTACTACGAGCAGTACTTC
CDR3 protein: CASSLDSYYEQYF
V gene: TRBV6-5
D gene: -
clone size: -
J gene: TRBJ2-7

CDR3 DNA: TGTGCTAGTGGTTTGACGATATGGAGGGGCTCCTTCACTGAAGCTTTCTTT
CDR3 protein: CASGLTIWRGSFTEAFF
V gene: TRBV12-5
D gene: -
clone size: once
J gene: TRBJ1-1

CDR3 DNA: TGTGCCAGCAGCCTGACAGGGCGGGAGACCCAGTACTTC
CDR3 protein: CASSLTGRETQYF
V gene: TRBV3-1/TRBV3-2
D gene: TRBD1
clone size: once
J gene: TRBJ2-5